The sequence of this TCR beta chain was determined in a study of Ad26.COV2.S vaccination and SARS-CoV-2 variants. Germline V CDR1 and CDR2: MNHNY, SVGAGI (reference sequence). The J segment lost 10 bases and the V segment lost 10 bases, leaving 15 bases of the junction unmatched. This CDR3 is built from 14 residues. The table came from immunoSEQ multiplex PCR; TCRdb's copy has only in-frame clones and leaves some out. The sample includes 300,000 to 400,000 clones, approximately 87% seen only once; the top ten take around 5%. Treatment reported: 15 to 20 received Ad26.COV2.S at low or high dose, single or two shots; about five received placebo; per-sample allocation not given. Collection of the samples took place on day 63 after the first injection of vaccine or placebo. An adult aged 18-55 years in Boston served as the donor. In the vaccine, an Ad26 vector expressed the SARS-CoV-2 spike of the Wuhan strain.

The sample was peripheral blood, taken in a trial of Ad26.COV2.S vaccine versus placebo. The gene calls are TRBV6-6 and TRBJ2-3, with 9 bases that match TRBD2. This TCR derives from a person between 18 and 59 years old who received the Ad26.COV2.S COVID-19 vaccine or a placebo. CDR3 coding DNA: TGTGCCACCGGGCGGGGGACTAGCAATATTCCGCAGTATTTT. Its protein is CATGRGTSNIPQYF.